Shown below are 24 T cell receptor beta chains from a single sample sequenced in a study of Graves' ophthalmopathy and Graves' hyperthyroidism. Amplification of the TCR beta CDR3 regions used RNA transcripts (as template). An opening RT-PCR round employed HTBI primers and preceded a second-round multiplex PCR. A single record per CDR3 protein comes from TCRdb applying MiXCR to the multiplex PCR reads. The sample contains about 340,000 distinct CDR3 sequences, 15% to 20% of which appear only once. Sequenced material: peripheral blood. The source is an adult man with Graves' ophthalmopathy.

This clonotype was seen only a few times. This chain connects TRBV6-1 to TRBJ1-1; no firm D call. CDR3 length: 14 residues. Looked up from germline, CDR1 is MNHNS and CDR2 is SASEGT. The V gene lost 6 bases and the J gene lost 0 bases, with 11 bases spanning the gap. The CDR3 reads CASRLRVMNTEAFF. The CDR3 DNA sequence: TGTGCCAGCAGGCTAAGAGTTATGAACACTGAAGCTTTCTTT.

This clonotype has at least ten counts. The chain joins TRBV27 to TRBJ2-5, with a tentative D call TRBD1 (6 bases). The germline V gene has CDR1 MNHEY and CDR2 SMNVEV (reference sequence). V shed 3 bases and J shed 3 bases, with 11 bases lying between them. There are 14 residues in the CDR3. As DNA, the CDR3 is TGTGCCAGCAGTTTTGGAAAGGGGGAAGAGACCCAGTACTTC. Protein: CASSFGKGEETQYF.

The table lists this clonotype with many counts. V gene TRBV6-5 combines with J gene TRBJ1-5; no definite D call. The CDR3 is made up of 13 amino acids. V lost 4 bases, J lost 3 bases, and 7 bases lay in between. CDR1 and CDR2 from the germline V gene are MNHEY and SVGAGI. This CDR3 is CASSWESNQPQHF. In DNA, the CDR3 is TGTGCCAGCAGTTGGGAGTCCAATCAGCCCCAGCATTTT.

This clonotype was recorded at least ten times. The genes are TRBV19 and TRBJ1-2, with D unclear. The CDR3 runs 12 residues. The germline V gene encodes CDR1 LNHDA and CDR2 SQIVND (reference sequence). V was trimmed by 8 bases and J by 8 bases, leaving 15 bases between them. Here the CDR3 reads CASLTEAWGYTF. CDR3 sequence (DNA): TGTGCCAGTTTAACGGAAGCGTGGGGCTACACCTTC.

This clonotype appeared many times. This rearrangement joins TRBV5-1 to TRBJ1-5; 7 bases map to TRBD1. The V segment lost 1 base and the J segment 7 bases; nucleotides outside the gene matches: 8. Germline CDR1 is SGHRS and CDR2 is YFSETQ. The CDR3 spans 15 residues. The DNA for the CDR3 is TGCGCCAGCAGCTTGACAGGGGAGGTCTACCAGCCCCAGCATTTT. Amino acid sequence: CASSLTGEVYQPQHF.

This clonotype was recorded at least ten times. This CDR3 reads CASSLAAGGNTEAFF. In DNA form, the CDR3 reads TGTGCCAGCAGTTTAGCGGCAGGGGGGAACACTGAAGCTTTCTTT. V usage is TRBV12-3 or TRBV12-4 and J usage is TRBJ1-1, with TRBD1 identical over 7 bases. This CDR3 contains 15 residues. The junction had 2 bases not matched to a gene; V was cut back by 0 bases and J by 1 base.

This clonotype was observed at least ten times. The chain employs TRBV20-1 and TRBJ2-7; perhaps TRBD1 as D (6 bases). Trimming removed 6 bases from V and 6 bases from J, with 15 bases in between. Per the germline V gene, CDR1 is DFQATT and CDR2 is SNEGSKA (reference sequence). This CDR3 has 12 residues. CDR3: CSAFQGPVEQYF. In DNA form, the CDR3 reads TGCAGTGCCTTTCAGGGGCCGGTCGAGCAGTACTTC.

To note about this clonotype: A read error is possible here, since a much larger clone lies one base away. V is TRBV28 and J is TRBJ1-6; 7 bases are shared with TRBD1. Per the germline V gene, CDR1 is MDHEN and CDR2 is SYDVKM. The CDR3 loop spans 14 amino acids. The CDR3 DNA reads TGTGCCAGCAGCCCGGGACAGAGAAATTCACCCCTCCGCTTT. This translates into CASSPGQRNSPLRF.

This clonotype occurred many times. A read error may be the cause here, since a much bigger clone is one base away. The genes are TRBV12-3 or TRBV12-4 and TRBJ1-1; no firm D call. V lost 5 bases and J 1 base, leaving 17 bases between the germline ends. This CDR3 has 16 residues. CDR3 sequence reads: CASSPQRVRTNTEAFF. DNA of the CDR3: TGTGCCAGCAGTCCCCAAAGGGTAAGGACGAACACTGAAGCTTTCTTT.

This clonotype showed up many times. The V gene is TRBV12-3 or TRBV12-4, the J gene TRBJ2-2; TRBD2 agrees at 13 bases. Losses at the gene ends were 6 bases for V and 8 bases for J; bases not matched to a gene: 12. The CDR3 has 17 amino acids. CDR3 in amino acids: CASRGTSGTAERGELFF. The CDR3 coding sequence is TGTGCCAGCAGGGGGACTAGCGGGACCGCTGAGAGAGGGGAGCTGTTTTTT.

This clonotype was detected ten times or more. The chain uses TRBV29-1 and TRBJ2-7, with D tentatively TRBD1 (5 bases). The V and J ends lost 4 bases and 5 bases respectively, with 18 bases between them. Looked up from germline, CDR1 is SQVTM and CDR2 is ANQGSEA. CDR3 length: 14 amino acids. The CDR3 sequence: CSVGPRTLRNEQYF. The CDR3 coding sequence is TGCAGCGTTGGGCCCCGGACACTGAGAAACGAGCAGTACTTC.

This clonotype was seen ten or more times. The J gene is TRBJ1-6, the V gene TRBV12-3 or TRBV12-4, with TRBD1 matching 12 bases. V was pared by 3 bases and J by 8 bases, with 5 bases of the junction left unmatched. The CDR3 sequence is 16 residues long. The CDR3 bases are TGTGCCAGCAGTTTCCCCAGGGACAGGGGGCATTCACCCCTCCACTTT. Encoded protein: CASSFPRDRGHSPLHF.

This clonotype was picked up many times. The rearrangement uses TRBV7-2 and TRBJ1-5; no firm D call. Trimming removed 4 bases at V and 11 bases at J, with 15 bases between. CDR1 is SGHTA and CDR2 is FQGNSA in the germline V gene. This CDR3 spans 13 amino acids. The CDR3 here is CASSSKNVQAQHF. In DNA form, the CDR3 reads TGTGCCAGCAGCTCCAAAAACGTCCAAGCCCAGCATTTT.

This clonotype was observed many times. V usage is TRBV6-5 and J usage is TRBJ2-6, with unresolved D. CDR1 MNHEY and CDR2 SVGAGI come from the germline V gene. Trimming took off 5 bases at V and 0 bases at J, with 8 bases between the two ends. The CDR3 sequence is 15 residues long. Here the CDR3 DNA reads TGTGCCAGCAGTCCTATTACCTCTGGGGCCAACGTCCTGACTTTC. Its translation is CASSPITSGANVLTF.

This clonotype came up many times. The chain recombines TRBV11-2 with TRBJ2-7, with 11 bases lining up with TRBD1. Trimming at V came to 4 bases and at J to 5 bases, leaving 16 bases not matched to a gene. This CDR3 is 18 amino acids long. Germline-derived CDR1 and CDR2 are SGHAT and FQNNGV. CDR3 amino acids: CASSSHHLGQGAIDEQYF. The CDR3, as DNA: TGTGCCAGCAGCTCCCACCACCTCGGACAGGGGGCGATAGACGAGCAGTACTTC.

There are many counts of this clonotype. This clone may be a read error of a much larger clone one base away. CDR3 in DNA: TGTGCCCGGCAAGCGACAGCAACCGATCAGCCCCAGCATTTT. It translates to CARQATATDQPQHF. The gene calls are TRBV30 and TRBJ1-5, with a possible D match to TRBD1 (5 bases). The CDR3 runs to 14 residues. V lost 8 bases and J lost 5, with 19 bases in between. Germline CDR1 reads GTSNPN; CDR2 reads SVGIG (reference sequence).

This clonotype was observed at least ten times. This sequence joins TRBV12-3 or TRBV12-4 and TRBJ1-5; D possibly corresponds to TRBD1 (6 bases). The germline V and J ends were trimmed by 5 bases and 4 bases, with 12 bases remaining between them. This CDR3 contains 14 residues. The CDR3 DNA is TGTGCCAGCAGTCCAGAGGGGGGTAATCAGCCCCAGCATTTT. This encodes CASSPEGGNQPQHF.

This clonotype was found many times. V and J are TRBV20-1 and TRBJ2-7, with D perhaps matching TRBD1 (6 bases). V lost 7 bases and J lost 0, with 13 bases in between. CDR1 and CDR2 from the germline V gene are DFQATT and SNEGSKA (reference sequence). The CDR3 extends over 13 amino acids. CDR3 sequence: CSVNRVSSYEQYF. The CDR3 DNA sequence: TGCAGTGTCAACAGGGTAAGCTCCTACGAGCAGTACTTC.

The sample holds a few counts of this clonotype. The CDR3 sequence is CASSVPAVTSGRYEQYF. The DNA of the CDR3 is TGTGCCAGCAGTGTGCCTGCGGTGACTAGCGGGAGGTACGAGCAGTACTTC. The gene calls are TRBV2 and TRBJ2-7, with 13 nucleotides matching TRBD2. The length of the CDR3 is 17 residues. Germline trimming cut 4 bases from V and 4 bases from J; bases unmatched to any gene: 10. Germline V gene lookup returns CDR1 SNHLY and CDR2 FYNNEI.

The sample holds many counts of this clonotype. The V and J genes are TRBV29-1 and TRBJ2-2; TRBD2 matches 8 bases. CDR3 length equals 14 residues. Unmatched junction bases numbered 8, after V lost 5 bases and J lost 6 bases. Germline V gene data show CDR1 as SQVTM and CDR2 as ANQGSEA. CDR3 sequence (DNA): TGCAGCGTTCGCGGGACTAGTCTAGCCGGGGAGCTGTTTTTT. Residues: CSVRGTSLAGELFF.

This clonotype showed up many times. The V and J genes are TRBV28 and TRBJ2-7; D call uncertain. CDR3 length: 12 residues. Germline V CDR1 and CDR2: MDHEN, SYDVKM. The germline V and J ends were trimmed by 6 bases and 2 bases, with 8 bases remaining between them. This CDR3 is CASSYLPYEQYF. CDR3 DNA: TGTGCCAGCAGCTACCTACCCTACGAGCAGTACTTC. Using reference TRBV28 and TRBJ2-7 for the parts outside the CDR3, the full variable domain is DVKVTQSSRYLVKRTGEKVFLECVQDMDHENMFWYRQDPGLGLRLIYFSYDVKMKEKGDIPEGYSVSREKKERFSLILESASTNQTSMYLCASSYLPYEQYFGPGTRLTVT.

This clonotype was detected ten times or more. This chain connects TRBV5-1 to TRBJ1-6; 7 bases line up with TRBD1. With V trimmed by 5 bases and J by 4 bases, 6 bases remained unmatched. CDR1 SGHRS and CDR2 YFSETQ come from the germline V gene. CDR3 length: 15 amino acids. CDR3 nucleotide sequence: TGCGCCAGCAGGGACAGGACGGAGTATAATTCACCCCTCCACTTT. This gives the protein CASRDRTEYNSPLHF.

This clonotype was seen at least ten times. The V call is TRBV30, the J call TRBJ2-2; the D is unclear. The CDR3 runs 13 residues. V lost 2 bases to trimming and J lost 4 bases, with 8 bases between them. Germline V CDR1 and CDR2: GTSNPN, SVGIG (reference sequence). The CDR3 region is CAWSPWGTGELFF. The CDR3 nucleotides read TGTGCCTGGAGTCCCTGGGGCACCGGGGAGCTGTTTTTT.

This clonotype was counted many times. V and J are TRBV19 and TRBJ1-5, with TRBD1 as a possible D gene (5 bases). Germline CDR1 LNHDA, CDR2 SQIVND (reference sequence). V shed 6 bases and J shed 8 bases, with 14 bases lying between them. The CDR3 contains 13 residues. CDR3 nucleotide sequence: TGTGCCAGTAGCTTGGCAGGGAACAAGCCCCAGCATTTT. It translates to CASSLAGNKPQHF.